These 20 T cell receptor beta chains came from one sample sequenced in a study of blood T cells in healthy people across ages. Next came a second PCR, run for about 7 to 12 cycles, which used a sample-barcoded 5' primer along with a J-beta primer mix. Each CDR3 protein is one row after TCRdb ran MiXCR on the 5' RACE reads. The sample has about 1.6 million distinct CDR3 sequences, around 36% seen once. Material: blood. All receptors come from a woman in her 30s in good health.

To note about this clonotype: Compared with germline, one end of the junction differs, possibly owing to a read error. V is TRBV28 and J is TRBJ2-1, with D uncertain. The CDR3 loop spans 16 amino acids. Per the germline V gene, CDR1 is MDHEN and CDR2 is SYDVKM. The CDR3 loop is CASGSVNPSSYDEQFF. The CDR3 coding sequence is TGTGCCAGCGGATCCGTGAACCCGAGCTCCTACGATGAGCAGTTCTTC.

The CDR3 reads CSAPARVGEQYF. CDR3 sequence (DNA): TGCAGCGCTCCTGCCCGGGTTGGCGAGCAGTACTTC. The rearrangement links TRBV29-1 to TRBJ2-5; D not resolved. Near its end, the DNA agrees better with TRBJ2-7, so the J call may be wrong. CDR1 is SQVTM and CDR2 is ANQGSEA in the germline V gene. The CDR3 consists of 12 residues.

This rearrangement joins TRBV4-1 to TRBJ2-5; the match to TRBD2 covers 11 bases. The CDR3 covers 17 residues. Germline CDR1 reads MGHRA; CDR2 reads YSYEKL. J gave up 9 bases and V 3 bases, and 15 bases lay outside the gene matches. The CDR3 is CASSQETSGSPHGAQYF. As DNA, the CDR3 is TGCGCCAGCAGCCAGGAAACTAGCGGGAGTCCTCACGGGGCCCAGTACTTC.

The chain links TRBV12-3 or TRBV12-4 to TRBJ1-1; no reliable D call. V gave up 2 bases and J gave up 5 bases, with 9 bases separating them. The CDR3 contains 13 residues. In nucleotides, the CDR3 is TGTGCCAGCAGTTTAACAGTACCGACTGAAGCTTTCTTT. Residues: CASSLTVPTEAFF.

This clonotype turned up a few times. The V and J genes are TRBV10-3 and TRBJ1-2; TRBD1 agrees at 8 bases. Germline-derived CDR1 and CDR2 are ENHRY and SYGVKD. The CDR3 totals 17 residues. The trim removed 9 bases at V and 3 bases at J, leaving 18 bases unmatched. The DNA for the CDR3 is TGTGCCATGTCATCTCCTGCGACAGGGGTCGGGGACTATGGCTACACCTTC. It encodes CAMSSPATGVGDYGYTF.

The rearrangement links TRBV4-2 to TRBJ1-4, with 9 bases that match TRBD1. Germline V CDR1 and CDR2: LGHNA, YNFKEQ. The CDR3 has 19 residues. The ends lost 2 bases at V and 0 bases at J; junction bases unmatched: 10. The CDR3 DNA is TGTGCCAGCAGCCAACGTGGACAGGGGAGGAAGGCAACTAATGAAAAACTGTTTTTT. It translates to CASSQRGQGRKATNEKLFF.

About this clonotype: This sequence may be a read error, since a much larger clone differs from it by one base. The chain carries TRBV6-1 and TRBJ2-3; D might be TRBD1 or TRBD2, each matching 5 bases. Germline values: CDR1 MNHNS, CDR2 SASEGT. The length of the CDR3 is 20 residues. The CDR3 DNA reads TGTGCCGGCAGTGAAGCGGAAGGGACCATTTTTTCTCCTAGCACAGATACGCAGTATTTT. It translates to CAGSEAEGTIFSPSTDTQYF.

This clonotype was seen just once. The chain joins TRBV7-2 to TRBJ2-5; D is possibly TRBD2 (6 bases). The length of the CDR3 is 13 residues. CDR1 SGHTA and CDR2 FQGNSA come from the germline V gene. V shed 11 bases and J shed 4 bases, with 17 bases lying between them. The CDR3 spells CAGRGGGLETQYF. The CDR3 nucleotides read TGTGCCGGCCGTGGGGGAGGTTTAGAGACCCAGTACTTC.

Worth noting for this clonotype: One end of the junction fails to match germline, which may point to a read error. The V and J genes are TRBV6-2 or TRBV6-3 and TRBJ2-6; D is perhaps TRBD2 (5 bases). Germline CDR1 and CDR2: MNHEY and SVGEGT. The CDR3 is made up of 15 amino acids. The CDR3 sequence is CASSSSSLEANVRTF. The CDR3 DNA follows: TGTGCCAGCAGTTCTTCCTCTCTGGAGGCCAACGTCCGGACTTTC.

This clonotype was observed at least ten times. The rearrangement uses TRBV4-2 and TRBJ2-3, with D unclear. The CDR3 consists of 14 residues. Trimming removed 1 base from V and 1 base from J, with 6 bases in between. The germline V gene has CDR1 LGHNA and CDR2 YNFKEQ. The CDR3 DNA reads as TGTGCCAGCAGCCAAGGCTCGGGCACAGATACGCAGTATTTT. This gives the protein CASSQGSGTDTQYF.

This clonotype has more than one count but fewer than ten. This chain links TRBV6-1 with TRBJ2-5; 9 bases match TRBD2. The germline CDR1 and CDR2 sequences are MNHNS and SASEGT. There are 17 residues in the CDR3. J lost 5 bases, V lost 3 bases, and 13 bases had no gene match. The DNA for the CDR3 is TGTGCCAGCAGTGAGGGCTTGCTAGCGGGACGAGGGGAGACCCAGTACTTC. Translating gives CASSEGLLAGRGETQYF.

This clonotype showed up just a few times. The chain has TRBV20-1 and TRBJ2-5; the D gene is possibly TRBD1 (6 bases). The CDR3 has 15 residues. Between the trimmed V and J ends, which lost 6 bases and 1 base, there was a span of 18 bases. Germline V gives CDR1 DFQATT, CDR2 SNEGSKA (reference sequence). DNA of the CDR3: TGCAGTGCAACCTCCAGGGGAGATCCCCAAGAGACCCAGTACTTC. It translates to CSATSRGDPQETQYF.

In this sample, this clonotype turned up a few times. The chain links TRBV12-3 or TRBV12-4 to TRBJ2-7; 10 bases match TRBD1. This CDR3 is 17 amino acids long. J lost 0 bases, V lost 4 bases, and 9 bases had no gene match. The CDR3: CASSSTRDRGSSYEQYF. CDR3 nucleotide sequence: TGTGCCAGCAGTTCGACTCGGGACAGGGGAAGCTCCTACGAGCAGTACTTC.

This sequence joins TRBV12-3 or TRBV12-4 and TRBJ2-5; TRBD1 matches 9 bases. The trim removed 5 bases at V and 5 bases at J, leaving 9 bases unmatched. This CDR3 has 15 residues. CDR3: CASSATGGMRETQYF. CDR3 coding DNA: TGTGCCAGCAGTGCTACAGGGGGCATGCGGGAGACCCAGTACTTC.

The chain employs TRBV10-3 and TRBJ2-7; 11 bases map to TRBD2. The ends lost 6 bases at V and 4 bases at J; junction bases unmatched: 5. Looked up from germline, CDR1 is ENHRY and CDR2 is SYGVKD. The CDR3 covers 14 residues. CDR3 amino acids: CAISNTSGGYEQYF. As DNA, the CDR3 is TGTGCCATCAGCAACACTAGCGGGGGATACGAGCAGTACTTC.

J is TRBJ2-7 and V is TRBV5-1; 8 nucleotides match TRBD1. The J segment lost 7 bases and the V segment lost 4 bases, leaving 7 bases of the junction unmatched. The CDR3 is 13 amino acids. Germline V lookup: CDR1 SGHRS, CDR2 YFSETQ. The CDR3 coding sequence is TGCGCCAGCAGCCCGCTAACAGGGGGAGAGCAGTACTTC. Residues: CASSPLTGGEQYF. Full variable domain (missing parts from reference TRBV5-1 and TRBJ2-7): KAGVTQTPRYLIKTRGQQVTLSCSPISGHRSVSWYQQTPGQGLQFLFEYFSETQRNKGNFPGRFSGRQFSNSRSEMNVSTLELGDSALYLCASSPLTGGEQYFGPGTRLTVT.

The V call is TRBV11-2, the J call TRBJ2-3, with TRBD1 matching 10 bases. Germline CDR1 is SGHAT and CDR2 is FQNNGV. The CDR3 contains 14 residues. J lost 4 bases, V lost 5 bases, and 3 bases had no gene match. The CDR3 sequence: CASSRTGGSDTQYF. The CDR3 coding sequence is TGTGCCAGCAGCCGGACAGGGGGGTCAGATACGCAGTATTTT.

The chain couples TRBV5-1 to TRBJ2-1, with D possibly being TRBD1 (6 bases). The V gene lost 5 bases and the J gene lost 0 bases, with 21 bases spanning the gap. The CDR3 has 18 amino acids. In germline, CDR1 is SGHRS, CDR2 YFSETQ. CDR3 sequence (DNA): TGCGCCAGCAGATCCTCCAGGGCCGGACAGAGCTCCTACAATGAGCAGTTCTTC. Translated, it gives CASRSSRAGQSSYNEQFF. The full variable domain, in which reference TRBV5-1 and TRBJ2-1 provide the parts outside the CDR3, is KAGVTQTPRYLIKTRGQQVTLSCSPISGHRSVSWYQQTPGQGLQFLFEYFSETQRNKGNFPGRFSGRQFSNSRSEMNVSTLELGDSALYLCASRSSRAGQSSYNEQFFGPGTRLTVL.

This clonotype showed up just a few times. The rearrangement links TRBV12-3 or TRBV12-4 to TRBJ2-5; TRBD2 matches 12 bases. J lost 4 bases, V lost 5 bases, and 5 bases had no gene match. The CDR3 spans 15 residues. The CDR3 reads CASSRLAGVAETQYF. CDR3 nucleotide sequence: TGTGCCAGCAGTCGACTAGCGGGAGTGGCAGAGACCCAGTACTTC.

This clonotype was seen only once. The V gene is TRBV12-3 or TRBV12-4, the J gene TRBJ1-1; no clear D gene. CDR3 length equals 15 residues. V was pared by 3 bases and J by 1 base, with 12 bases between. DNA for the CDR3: TGTGCCAGCAGTTTTAGCGACCCCCGGAACACTGAAGCTTTCTTT. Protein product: CASSFSDPRNTEAFF.